This passage covers 31 T cell receptor delta chains from one sample sequenced in a study of γδ T cells in repeated Plasmodium falciparum infection. Gammadelta T cells were flow-sorted from PBMC into Vgamma9/Vdelta2+ and Vdelta2-negative populations for bulk analysis. TCRdb reanalysed the multiplex PCR reads with CATT. The sample holds about 51,000 delta-chain clones, around 2% seen once. Sequences were obtained from gamma-delta T cells from blood. These receptors were collected from a pool of human donors (malaria-infected and uninfected, not separated).

This clone was found many times. The protein recorded in TCRdb matches a much larger clone and deviates from this DNA's translation at residue 19, suggesting a read error; the protein here is obtained by translating the DNA. Called V gene: TRDV3; the J gene was not called; TRDD3 was called by the table and not checked on the DNA. Germline V gives CDR1 TVYSNPD, CDR2 GDNSRS (reference sequence). This CDR3 comprises 20 residues. The CDR3 loop is CAFSPPTLTGGRPYTDKLTF. The CDR3 bases are TGTGCCTTTAGTCCTCCTACCTTGACTGGGGGTAGACCGTACACCGATAAACTCACCTTT.

This clone was recorded a few times. A read error likely explains why the TCRdb protein, taken from a much larger clone, differs from this DNA's translation at residue 3; the protein shown is translated from the DNA. The chain carries TRDV3 and TRDJ1, with D possibly being TRDD2 or TRDD3 (8 bases each). The J gene is absent in TCRdb and was assigned here via DNA matching to germline. The CDR3 totals 18 residues. Germline CDR1 reads TVYSNPD; CDR2 reads GDNSRS (reference sequence). The V end was cut by 5 bases, the J end by 3 bases, with 31 bases between. The CDR3 spells CALPGLPTNGGSADKLIF. CDR3 coding DNA: TGTGCCCTCCCGGGACTTCCTACTAATGGGGGATCAGCCGATAAACTCATCTTT.

With regard to this clone: This sequence is one base from a far larger clone and is likely a read error. In the same sample, other DNA sequences code for this CDR3. The gene calls are TRDV1 and TRDJ2; 9 bases line up with TRDD3. The J gene, left out of TCRdb, was set here by checking the DNA against germline. From germline, CDR1 is TSWWSYY and CDR2 QGS. CDR3 length: 19 residues. Trimming at V came to 9 bases and at J to 2 bases, leaving 19 bases not matched to a gene. CDR3 sequence (DNA): TGTGCTCTCTTTCCTACTGTTGGGGGATATTTAGCCTTGACAGCACAACTCTTCTTT. Translation gives CALFPTVGGYLALTAQLFF.

In its sample, this clone was seen a few times. A far larger clone is one base from this, pointing to a likely read error. Other nucleotide sequences in the sample specify the same CDR3. The chain recombines TRDV3 with TRDJ1, with D perhaps TRDD3 (6 bases). The J gene, missing from TCRdb, was assigned here through DNA to germline matching. The CDR3 is 20 amino acids. CDR1 is TVYSNPD and CDR2 is GDNSRS in the germline V gene (reference sequence). CDR3 amino acids: CAFPQLRIGGPRKYTDKLIF. In DNA, the CDR3 is TGTGCCTTTCCACAACTACGCATTGGGGGTCCACGAAAGTACACGGATAAACTCATCTTT.

This clone was seen a few times. A far larger clone is a single base away, which makes a read error likely. The sample contains more than one DNA sequence encoding this CDR3. No J gene was named, though the V gene is TRDV2; no DNA check was done on the table's D call, TRDD3. Germline assignment: CDR1 GEAIGNYY and CDR2 EKD. This CDR3 comprises 16 residues. This chain's CDR3 is CACDLLGEKSFDKLIF. The CDR3 DNA sequence: TGTGCCTGTGACCTACTGGGGGAGAAGTCCTTCGATAAGCTCATCTTT.

This clone was found a few times. TCRdb's entry gives the protein of a much larger clone, which mismatches this DNA's translation at residue 14, likely from a read error; the protein reported here is translated from the DNA. J is TRDJ1 and V is TRDV2, with 11 bases lining up with TRDD3. The J gene comes from matching the DNA to germline here; TCRdb lacks it. This CDR3 contains 17 residues. Germline V gives CDR1 GEAIGNYY, CDR2 EKD. Here the CDR3 reads CACDTVGVLGDKDRLIF. DNA for the CDR3: TGTGCCTGTGACACCGTCGGAGTACTGGGGGATAAGGATAGACTCATCTTT.

This clone was observed many times. This chain uses TRDV1 with TRDJ1, with D possibly TRDD3 on 5 matching bases. TCRdb offers no J gene call, so here the DNA was matched to germline to obtain one. The V and J ends lost 5 bases and 0 bases respectively, with 16 bases between them. This CDR3 has 16 residues. The germline CDR1 and CDR2 sequences are TSWWSYY and QGS. CDR3 sequence: CALGSGGGRYTDKLIF. The CDR3 DNA sequence: TGTGCTCTTGGGAGTGGAGGGGGCCGGTACACCGATAAACTCATCTTT.

This clone occurred many times. TCRdb lists the protein of a much larger clone for this DNA, which differs at residue 14, so this is likely a read error; the protein given here is translated from the DNA itself. The rearrangement joins TRDV3 to TRDJ1; D is perhaps TRDD3 (5 bases). No J gene is reported in TCRdb; it was inferred here by comparing the DNA with germline. Germline V gene lookup returns CDR1 TVYSNPD and CDR2 GDNSRS (reference sequence). CDR3 length equals 18 residues. Trimming took 4 bases from V and 8 from J, leaving 35 bases between them. In DNA, the CDR3 is TGTGCCTCCCGGAAAAATCGCCTCAGCCTTAGTCGTGGGGAGAAACTCATCTTT. This codes for CASRKNRLSLSRGEKLIF.

This clone has a count of ten or more. TCRdb attributes to this sequence the protein of a much larger clone, which differs from the DNA translation at residue 3; a read error is likely, and the protein displayed is translated from the DNA. In DNA, the CDR3 is TGTGCCCCCTTTCTTCCTCCACACGGGGATACTGGGTACACCGATAAACTCATCTTT. As protein: CAPFLPPHGDTGYTDKLIF. The chain recombines TRDV3 with TRDJ1; TRDD3 agrees at 8 bases. The junction had 23 bases not matched to a gene; V was cut back by 5 bases and J by 0 bases. Germline V gives CDR1 TVYSNPD, CDR2 GDNSRS (reference sequence). The CDR3 sequence is 19 residues long.

By sample fraction, this clone is medium-sized. TCRdb records a much larger clone's protein for this DNA, with a difference at residue 14 that likely arises from a read error; the protein given is the translation of the DNA. This sample includes further DNA sequences coding for the same CDR3. The chain is built from TRDV3 and TRDJ1; 9 bases map to TRDD2. The CDR3 is 19 residues long. Germline CDR1 and CDR2: TVYSNPD and GDNSRS (reference sequence). Losses at the gene ends were 1 base for V and 3 bases for J; bases not matched to a gene: 21. The CDR3 spells CAFKEGPESLPTRADKLIF. CDR3 nucleotide sequence: TGTGCCTTTAAAGAAGGGCCCGAGAGCCTTCCTACGAGGGCCGATAAACTCATCTTT.

A word on this clone: The protein recorded in TCRdb matches a much larger clone and deviates from this DNA's translation at residue 8, suggesting a read error; the protein here is obtained by translating the DNA. The CDR3 bases are TGTGCTCTTGGGGAACTGATTTGGTTCTACTGGGGGATCCGACAGAAGTACACCGATAAACTCATCTTT. Its protein is CALGELIWFYWGIRQKYTDKLIF. This chain joins TRDV1 and TRDJ1; 10 positions match TRDD3. The J gene comes from matching the DNA to germline here; TCRdb lacks it. J was trimmed by 0 bases and V by 0 bases; bases with no gene match: 22. This CDR3 region has 23 residues. The germline V gene encodes CDR1 TSWWSYY and CDR2 QGS.

With respect to this clone: TCRdb lists the protein of a much larger clone for this DNA, which differs at residue 3, so this is likely a read error; the protein given here is translated from the DNA itself. CDR3 sequence: CAPGVRREVGVLGERSSWDTRQMFF. CDR3 in DNA: TGTGCTCCAGGGGTCCGGCGGGAAGTAGGGGTACTGGGGGAGCGGAGCTCCTGGGACACCCGACAGATGTTTTTC. The chain has TRDV1 and TRDJ3; 9 bases are a match to TRDD3. The CDR3 contains 25 residues. V dropped 10 bases and J dropped 0; count of bases not matched to a gene: 31. Germline V gene lookup returns CDR1 TSWWSYY and CDR2 QGS.

In its sample, this clone was seen a few times. TCRdb assigns this DNA the protein of a much larger clone, which departs from its translation at residue 13; this likely reflects a read error, and the protein shown comes from translating the DNA. This chain joins TRDV3 and TRDJ1, with 11 positions matching TRDD3. The J gene is absent in TCRdb and was assigned here via DNA matching to germline. CDR1 TVYSNPD and CDR2 GDNSRS come from the germline V gene (reference sequence). The CDR3 consists of 16 residues. The CDR3: CAFDLGGYGYTDRLIF. DNA for the CDR3: TGTGCCTTTGACCTTGGGGGATACGGTTACACCGATAGACTCATCTTT.

This clone was picked up many times. The CDR3 bases are TGTGCTCTTGGGGCCTCTAACCTTCCCTATAGGGGGGGGACGCACTTAGACACCGATAAACTCATCTTT. Encoded protein: CALGASNLPYRGGTHLDTDKLIF. This rearrangement joins TRDV1 to TRDJ1; D tentatively fits TRDD2 or TRDD3 (6 bases each). The J gene, left out of TCRdb, was set here by checking the DNA against germline. Germline CDR1 TSWWSYY, CDR2 QGS. The CDR3 totals 23 residues. V shed 4 bases and J shed 0 bases, with 36 bases lying between them.

Of note for this clone: A far larger clone lies a single base away; this is likely a read error. Other DNA sequences within the sample encode an identical CDR3. The chain recombines TRDV2 with TRDJ3, with a weak D call TRDD3 (5 bases). No J gene was available from TCRdb, and it was assigned here by a germline match of the DNA. Germline loops: CDR1 GEAIGNYY, CDR2 EKD. The CDR3 has 21 residues. V gave up 0 bases and J gave up 1 base, with 21 bases separating them. The CDR3 loop reads CACDTWGTRGGRSWDTRQMFF. The CDR3, as DNA: TGTGCCTGTGACACCTGGGGAACACGCGGGGGTAGATCCTGGGACACCCGACAGATGTTTTTC.

This clone was found a few times. TCRdb pairs this DNA with a much larger clone's protein that differs at residue 3, likely a read error; the protein shown was translated from the DNA. The CDR3 reads CAPAEHEVLSSTGGVIGFKPTDKLIF. CDR3 coding DNA: TGTGCTCCTGCGGAACATGAGGTCCTATCTAGTACTGGGGGTGTTATTGGATTCAAGCCCACCGATAAACTCATCTTT. V and J are TRDV1 and TRDJ1; 8 bases line up with TRDD3. Germline lookup yields CDR1 TSWWSYY and CDR2 QGS. The V segment lost 10 bases and the J segment 1 base; nucleotides outside the gene matches: 44. The CDR3 spans 26 residues.

With respect to this clone: The protein recorded in TCRdb matches a much larger clone and deviates from this DNA's translation at residue 18, suggesting a read error; the protein here is obtained by translating the DNA. V usage is TRDV2 and J usage is TRDJ1, with TRDD3 matching 9 bases. No J gene was available from TCRdb, and it was assigned here by a germline match of the DNA. The CDR3 contains 21 residues. Germline loops: CDR1 GEAIGNYY, CDR2 EKD. CDR3 DNA sequence: TGTGCCTGTGACCCGGTCAGGGCCGGCTGGGGGATGCCGGAGGGGACCGATGAACTCATCTTT. Protein product: CACDPVRAGWGMPEGTDELIF.

This clone was found many times. A far larger clone lies a single base away; this is likely a read error. Different DNA sequences within this sample yield the same CDR3. The chain uses TRDV2 and TRDJ1; TRDD3 matches at 7 bases. Here the J gene came from matching the DNA to germline, since TCRdb omits it. Per germline, CDR1 GEAIGNYY and CDR2 EKD. The junction had 13 bases not matched to a gene; V was cut back by 1 base and J by 0 bases. The CDR3 is 18 residues long. The CDR3, as DNA: TGTGCCTGTGACACAGAAGGATACGCGGGGCTGTACACCGATAAACTCATCTTT. Its protein product is CACDTEGYAGLYTDKLIF.

A note on this clone: The amino acid sequence in TCRdb belongs to a much larger clone and departs from this DNA's translation at residue 8, likely a sequencing read error; the sequence shown is translated from the DNA. The chain has TRDV2 and TRDJ1; no definite D call. Matching the DNA to germline supplied the J gene, which TCRdb does not give. The V gene lost 3 bases and the J gene lost 6 bases, with 16 bases spanning the gap. Per the germline V gene, CDR1 is GEAIGNYY and CDR2 is EKD. The CDR3 is made up of 14 amino acids. CDR3 residues: CACDPLARTNKLIF. The CDR3 nucleotides are TGTGCCTGTGACCCGTTGGCTAGGACCAATAAACTCATCTTT.

This clone has a handful of counts. It is likely a read error: a sequence one base away is far more abundant. The sample has other DNA sequences that encode this CDR3 too. The gene calls are TRDV3 and TRDJ1; D is perhaps TRDD3 (6 bases). The J gene, left out of TCRdb, was set here by checking the DNA against germline. V shed 3 bases and J shed 0 bases, with 32 bases lying between them. Germline values: CDR1 TVYSNPD, CDR2 GDNSRS (reference sequence). CDR3 length equals 20 residues. CDR3 DNA sequence: TGTGCCTTCCCACAACTACGCATTGGGGGTCCACGAAAGTACACCGATAAACTCATCTTT. Residues: CAFPQLRIGGPRKYTDKLIF.

This clone was detected ten times or more. This likely reflects a read error, since a far larger clone is one base away. The rearrangement uses TRDV1 and TRDJ1, with D tentatively TRDD3 (6 bases). The J gene, missing from TCRdb, was assigned here through DNA to germline matching. This CDR3 comprises 28 residues. Germline V gene sequence: CDR1 TSWWSYY, CDR2 QGS. This chain's CDR3 is CAPGELSHEAPVPGRVYWPPGVSIKLIF. The CDR3 DNA reads as TGTGCTCCTGGGGAACTCTCTCACGAGGCCCCCGTCCCAGGACGCGTTTACTGGCCTCCCGGTGTATCGATTAAACTCATCTTT.

Of note for this clone: A far bigger clonotype differs at one base, so this is likely a read error. Other DNA sequences from this sample encode an identical CDR3 as well. The DNA of the CDR3 is TGTGCCCTTGGGGCACCCTATGAATTCCTACTCTGGGGGATAGGAGCTTACACCGATAAACTCATCTTT. This translates into CALGAPYEFLLWGIGAYTDKLIF. The chain recombines TRDV1 with TRDJ1; 10 bases are a match to TRDD3. The J gene, not given by TCRdb, was assigned here from a germline match of the nucleotide sequence. CDR1 and CDR2 from the germline V gene are TSWWSYY and QGS. This CDR3 is 23 amino acids long.

Many counts were recorded for this clone. V usage is TRDV1 and J usage is TRDJ1; D gene unclear. Germline CDR1 is TSWWSYY and CDR2 is QGS. Trimming stripped 5 bases from V and 0 bases from J, with 31 bases between. The CDR3 contains 21 residues. Here the CDR3 reads CALGTHNRLRAGGQNTDKLIF. The CDR3 DNA follows: TGTGCTCTTGGGACTCACAACCGTCTCCGAGCTGGCGGTCAAAACACCGATAAACTCATCTTT.

The table lists this clone with a few counts. The amino acid sequence in TCRdb belongs to a much larger clone and departs from this DNA's translation at residue 8, likely a sequencing read error; the sequence shown is translated from the DNA. The V gene is TRDV1, the J gene TRDJ1, with 8 bases matching TRDD3. TCRdb is silent on the J gene; assignment here came from matching the DNA to germline. Germline CDR1 is TSWWSYY and CDR2 is QGS. The ends lost 5 bases at V and 0 bases at J; junction bases unmatched: 23. This CDR3 spans 21 amino acids. The CDR3 spells CALGKVLPWWGIPFYTDKLIF. CDR3 nucleotides: TGTGCTCTTGGGAAGGTTCTACCTTGGTGGGGGATCCCTTTCTACACCGATAAACTCATCTTT.

Many counts were recorded for this clone. A far larger clone is a single base away, which makes a read error likely. Other DNA variants within this sample encode the same CDR3. The chain is built from TRDV1 and TRDJ1, with TRDD3 matching 13 bases. Because TCRdb records no J gene, it was assigned here through a match of the DNA to germline. Germline values: CDR1 TSWWSYY, CDR2 QGS. J gave up 2 bases and V 3 bases, and 21 bases lay outside the gene matches. The CDR3 is made up of 22 amino acids. The CDR3 nucleotides are TGTGCTCTTGGGGAGATTTCCTACTTGTACTGGGGGATACGTTCGCCGACCGATAAACTCATCTTT. Protein: CALGEISYLYWGIRSPTDKLIF.

Concerning this clone itself: With only one base between it and a far larger clone, this is likely a read error. This sample includes further DNA sequences coding for the same CDR3. This sequence joins TRDV1 and TRDJ1; the D gene is possibly TRDD3 (8 bases). The J gene is absent in TCRdb and was assigned here via DNA matching to germline. The CDR3 has 24 amino acids. Looked up from germline, CDR1 is TSWWSYY and CDR2 is QGS. The CDR3 here is CALGKFLLLPWGTKIPRYTDKLIF. The CDR3 nucleotides read TGTGCCCTGGGAAAATTCCTACTTCTCCCCTGGGGGACAAAAATCCCGAGGTACACCGATAAACTCATCTTT.

In its sample, this clone was seen many times. This DNA's translation differs at residue 12 from TCRdb's protein, which comes from a much larger clone; a read error is likely, and the protein shown is translated from the DNA. This rearrangement joins TRDV3 to TRDJ1, with D maybe TRDD3 (6 bases). No J gene was available from TCRdb, and it was assigned here by a germline match of the DNA. Trimming shortened V by 3 bases and J by 6 bases, and 26 bases separated the two germline ends. The CDR3 contains 16 residues. Germline loops: CDR1 TVYSNPD, CDR2 GDNSRS (reference sequence). CDR3 sequence reads: CAFKYWVFFSTNKLIF. Here the CDR3 DNA reads TGTGCCTTCAAATACTGGGTCTTTTTTTCGACCAATAAACTCATCTTT.

Note on this clone: For this DNA, TCRdb reports the protein of a much larger clone, which diverges at residue 10, most likely from a read error; the protein presented here is translated directly from the DNA. The rearrangement uses TRDV3 and TRDJ1; D possibly corresponds to TRDD2 (6 bases). The J gene, left out of TCRdb, was set here by checking the DNA against germline. The germline CDR1 and CDR2 sequences are TVYSNPD and GDNSRS (reference sequence). The CDR3 contains 14 residues. The CDR3 protein is CAFPLPPNTEKLIF. In nucleotides, the CDR3 is TGTGCCTTCCCCCTTCCCCCGAATACCGAGAAACTCATCTTT.

This clone was detected only a few times. TCRdb records a much larger clone's protein for this DNA, with a difference at residue 14 that likely arises from a read error; the protein given is the translation of the DNA. The chain has TRDV1 and TRDJ1, with 9 bases matching TRDD3. TCRdb gives no J gene; it was assigned here by matching the DNA to germline. The CDR3 loop spans 20 amino acids. Trimming cost V 0 bases and J 1 base; bases outside gene matches: 15. Per germline, CDR1 TSWWSYY and CDR2 QGS. The CDR3 bases are TGTGCTCTTGGGGAACTTGCTACGAAGGGGTACTGGGGGAGCACCGATAAACTCATCTTT. This encodes CALGELATKGYWGSTDKLIF.

This clone appeared many times. The translation of this DNA and the TCRdb protein of a much larger clone differ at residue 23, probably owing to a read error; the protein shown here is translated from the DNA. V gene assignment gives TRDV1, but the J gene was left uncalled; the listed D gene, TRDD3, was not tested against the DNA. CDR1 TSWWSYY and CDR2 QGS come from the germline V gene. CDR3 length: 25 amino acids. CDR3 amino acids: CALGRRRPFLMLVTGGPLYTDKPIF. In DNA form, the CDR3 reads TGTGCTCTTGGGCGTCGTAGGCCTTTCCTAATGTTGGTTACTGGGGGACCGCTGTACACCGATAAACCCATCTTT.

The table lists this clone with many counts. TCRdb records a much larger clone's protein for this DNA, with a difference at residue 14 that likely arises from a read error; the protein given is the translation of the DNA. The chain uses TRDV2 and TRDJ1; 9 bases fit TRDD3. TCRdb gives no J gene; it was assigned here by matching the DNA to germline. Germline trimming cut 1 base from V and 3 bases from J; bases unmatched to any gene: 17. Germline V CDR1 and CDR2: GEAIGNYY, EKD. CDR3 length: 19 residues. CDR3 bases: TGTGCCTGTGACACTTTGAGCCCCACTGGGGGACGGTACGCCGATAAACTCATCTTT. Amino acids: CACDTLSPTGGRYADKLIF.